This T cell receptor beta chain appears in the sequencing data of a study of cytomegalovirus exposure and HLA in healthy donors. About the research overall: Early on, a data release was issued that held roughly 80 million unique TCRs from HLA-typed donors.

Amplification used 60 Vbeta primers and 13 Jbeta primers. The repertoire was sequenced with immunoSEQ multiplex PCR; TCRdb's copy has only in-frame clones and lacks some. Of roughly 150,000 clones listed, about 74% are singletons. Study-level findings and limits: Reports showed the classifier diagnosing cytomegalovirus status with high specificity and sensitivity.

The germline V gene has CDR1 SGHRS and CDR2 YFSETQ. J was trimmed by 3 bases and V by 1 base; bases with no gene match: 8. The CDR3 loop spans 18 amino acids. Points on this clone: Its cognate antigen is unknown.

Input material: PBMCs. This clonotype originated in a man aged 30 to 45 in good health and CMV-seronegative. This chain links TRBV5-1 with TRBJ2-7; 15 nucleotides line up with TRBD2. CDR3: CASSLFSGTSGGSYEQYF. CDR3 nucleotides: TGCGCCAGCAGCTTGTTTTCGGGGACTAGCGGGGGGAGCTACGAGCAGTACTTC.